This T cell receptor beta chain was sequenced during a study of T cell changes during pregnancy in multiple sclerosis. Assay used: immunoSEQ multiplex PCR; TCRdb lists only in-frame clones, some missing. This repertoire shows tens of thousands of clones, approximately 88% found once; its top ten account for approximately 8.7%. CDR3 length equals 11 residues. CDR1 SEHNR and CDR2 FQNEAQ come from the germline V gene (reference sequence). V was cut by 1 base and J by 9 bases, with 3 bases left in between. The sequence was collected from a female donor with multiple sclerosis, enrolled in a pregnancy study. The sequenced sample was CD8+ T cells from peripheral blood mononuclear cells, obtained in the first trimester of pregnancy. The chain joins TRBV7-9 to TRBJ2-2; D not certain. CDR3 residues: CASSLDWELFF. Written as DNA, the CDR3 is TGTGCCAGCAGCTTAGACTGGGAGCTGTTTTTT.